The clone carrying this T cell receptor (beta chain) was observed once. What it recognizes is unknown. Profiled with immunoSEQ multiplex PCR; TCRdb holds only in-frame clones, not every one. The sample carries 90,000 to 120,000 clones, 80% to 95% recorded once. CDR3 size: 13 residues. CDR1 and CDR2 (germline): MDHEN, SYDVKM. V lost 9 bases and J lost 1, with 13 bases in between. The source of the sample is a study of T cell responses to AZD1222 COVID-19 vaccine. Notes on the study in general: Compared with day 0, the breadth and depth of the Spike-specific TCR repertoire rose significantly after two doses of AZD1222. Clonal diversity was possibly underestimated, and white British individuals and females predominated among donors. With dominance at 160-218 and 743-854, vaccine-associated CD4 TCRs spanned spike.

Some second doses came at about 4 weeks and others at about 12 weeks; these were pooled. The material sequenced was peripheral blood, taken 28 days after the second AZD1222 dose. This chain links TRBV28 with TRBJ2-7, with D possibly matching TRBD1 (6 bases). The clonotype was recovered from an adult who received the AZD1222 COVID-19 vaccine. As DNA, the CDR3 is TGTGCCAGTTTGTACGGACAGTCCTACGAGCAGTACTTC. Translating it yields CASLYGQSYEQYF.